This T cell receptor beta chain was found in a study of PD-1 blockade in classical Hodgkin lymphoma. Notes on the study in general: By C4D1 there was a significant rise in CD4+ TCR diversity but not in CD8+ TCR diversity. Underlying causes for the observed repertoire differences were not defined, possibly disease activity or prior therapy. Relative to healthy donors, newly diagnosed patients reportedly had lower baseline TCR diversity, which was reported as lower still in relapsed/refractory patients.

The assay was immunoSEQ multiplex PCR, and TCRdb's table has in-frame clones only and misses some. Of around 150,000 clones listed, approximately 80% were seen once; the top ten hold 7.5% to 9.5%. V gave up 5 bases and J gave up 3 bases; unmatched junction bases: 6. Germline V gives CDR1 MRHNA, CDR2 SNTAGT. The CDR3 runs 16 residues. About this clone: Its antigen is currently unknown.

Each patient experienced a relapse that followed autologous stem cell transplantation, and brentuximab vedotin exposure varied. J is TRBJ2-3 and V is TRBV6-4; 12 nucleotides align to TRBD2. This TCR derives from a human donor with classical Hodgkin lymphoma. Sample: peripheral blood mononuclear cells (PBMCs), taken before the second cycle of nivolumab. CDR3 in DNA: TGTGCCAGCAGTCGACTAGCGGGAGTAGGTACAGATACGCAGTATTTT. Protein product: CASSRLAGVGTDTQYF.